This TCR beta chain was captured in a study of T-cell memory formation after mild COVID-19. Overall study: Across donors, TCR clusters were largely donor specific.

General study results and limits: Among contracting clones, CD4+ were mainly CM/EM and CD8+ enriched in EMRA. Several responding clones turned up in pre-infection memory, indicating that cross-reactive memory may have taken part.

The CDR3 totals 16 residues. The V gene lost 5 bases and the J gene lost 0 bases, with 15 bases spanning the gap. CDR1 is LNHNV, CDR2 YYDKDF, per germline (reference sequence). The TCR alpha and TCR beta cDNA libraries, bearing sample barcodes and UMIs, were generated by 5'RACE using constant-segment primers. TCRdb passed the 5' RACE reads through MiXCR, listing each CDR3 protein once. Among more than 400,000 distinct CDR3 sequences listed, approximately 18% were seen once. This clonotype occurred a few times. Its specificity is unknown. The receptor was isolated from an adult woman who had mild COVID-19 (a few samples of this study predate the infection). Cell type and time point are not known. Sequenced input: PBMCs or a T cell subset sorted from them (not recorded which). The rearrangement links TRBV15 to TRBJ2-3; possibly TRBD2 for D (6 bases). In DNA form, the CDR3 reads TGTGCCACCAGCTTGGGACTTCATACAAGCACAGATACGCAGTATTTT. Translation: CATSLGLHTSTDTQYF.